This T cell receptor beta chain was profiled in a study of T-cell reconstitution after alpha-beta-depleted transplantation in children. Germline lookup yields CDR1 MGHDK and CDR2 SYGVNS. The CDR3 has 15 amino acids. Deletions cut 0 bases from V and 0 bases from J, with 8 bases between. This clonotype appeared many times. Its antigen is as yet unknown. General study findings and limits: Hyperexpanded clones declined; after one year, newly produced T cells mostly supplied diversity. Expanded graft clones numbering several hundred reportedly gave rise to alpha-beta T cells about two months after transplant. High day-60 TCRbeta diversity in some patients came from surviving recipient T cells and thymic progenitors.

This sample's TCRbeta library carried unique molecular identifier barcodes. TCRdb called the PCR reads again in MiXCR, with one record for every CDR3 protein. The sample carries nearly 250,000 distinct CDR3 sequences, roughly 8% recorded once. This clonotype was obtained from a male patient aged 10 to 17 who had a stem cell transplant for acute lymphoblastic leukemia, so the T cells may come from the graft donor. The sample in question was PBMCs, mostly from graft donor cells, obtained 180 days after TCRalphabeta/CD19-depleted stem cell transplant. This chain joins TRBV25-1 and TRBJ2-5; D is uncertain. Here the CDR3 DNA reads TGTGCCAGCAGTGAATATGGGGTGTACCAAGAGACCCAGTACTTC. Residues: CASSEYGVYQETQYF.